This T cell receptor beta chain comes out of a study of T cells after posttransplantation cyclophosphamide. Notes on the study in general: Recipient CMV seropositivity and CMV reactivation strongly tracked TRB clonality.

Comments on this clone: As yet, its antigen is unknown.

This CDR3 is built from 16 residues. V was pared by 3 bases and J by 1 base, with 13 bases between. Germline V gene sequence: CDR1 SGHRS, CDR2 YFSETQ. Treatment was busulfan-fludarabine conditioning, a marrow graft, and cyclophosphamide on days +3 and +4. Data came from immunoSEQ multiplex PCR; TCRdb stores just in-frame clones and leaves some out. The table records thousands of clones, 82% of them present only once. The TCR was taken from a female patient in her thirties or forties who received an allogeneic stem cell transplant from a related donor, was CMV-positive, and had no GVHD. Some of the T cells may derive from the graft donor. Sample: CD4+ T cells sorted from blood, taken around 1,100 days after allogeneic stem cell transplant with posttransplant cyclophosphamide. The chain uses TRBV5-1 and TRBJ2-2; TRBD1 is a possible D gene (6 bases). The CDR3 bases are TGCGCCAGCAGCTATTCGGGCAGGGGGAACACCGGGGAGCTGTTTTTT. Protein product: CASSYSGRGNTGELFF.